A selection of T cell receptor beta chains follows, all from one sample in a study of immune evolution from preneoplasia to lung adenocarcinoma. Assay used: immunoSEQ multiplex PCR; TCRdb lists only in-frame clones, some missing. The table lists about 14,000 clones, about 85% of them singletons. What was sequenced was FFPE lung adenocarcinoma in situ tissue. The receptor source for this set is a donor aged 70 or over with lung adenocarcinoma. CDR3s include the opening cysteine and the closing phenylalanine or tryptophan. Each record gives: V gene, D gene, clone size, J gene, CDR3 protein, CDR3 DNA. The D gene is left open where the match is weak. Expanded clones get a size class; other rows say once, few or many, or leave the size out.

TRBV7-3	-	-	TRBJ1-5	CASSLQGNQPQHF	TGTGCCAGCAGCTTACAGGGCAATCAGCCCCAGCATTTT
TRBV4-3	-	-	TRBJ1-2	CASSQGLAEGGYYGYTF	TGCGCCAGCAGCCAAGGACTCGCGGAGGGCGGATACTATGGCTACACCTTC
TRBV25-1	-	-	TRBJ1-2	CASSVQGANYGYTF	TGTGCCAGCAGTGTACAGGGAGCTAACTATGGCTACACCTTC
TRBV19	-	-	TRBJ1-2	CASTSGNGYTF	TGTGCCAGCACGTCAGGGAATGGCTACACCTTC
TRBV9	TRBD2	-	TRBJ2-7	CASSTGGTSIYEQYF	TGTGCCAGCAGCACTGGGGGGACTAGTATCTACGAGCAGTACTTC
TRBV28	TRBD1	once	TRBJ1-4	CASSSGQNNEKLFF	TGTGCCAGCAGTTCGGGACAGAATAATGAAAAACTGTTTTTT
TRBV18	TRBD1	once	TRBJ1-1	CASSKAGQGGTEAFF	TGTGCCAGCTCCAAGGCGGGACAGGGTGGAACTGAAGCTTTCTTT
TRBV5-6	-	-	TRBJ2-7	CASSFPGPVSYEQYF	TGTGCCAGCAGCTTTCCGGGACCGGTGTCCTACGAGCAGTACTTC
TRBV28	TRBD1	-	TRBJ1-2	CASSLWRQGNYGYTF	TGTGCCAGCAGTTTATGGAGACAGGGAAACTATGGCTACACCTTC
TRBV7-2	-	-	TRBJ2-5	CASSLAGPQETQYF	TGTGCCAGCAGCTTAGCGGGACCTCAAGAGACCCAGTACTTC
TRBV5-1	-	few	TRBJ1-1	CASSLGAGEGAFF	TGCGCCAGCAGCTTGGGGGCAGGGGAAGGAGCTTTCTTT
TRBV7-6	TRBD1	-	TRBJ1-3	CASSMDMGQGTGNTIYF	TGTGCCAGCAGCATGGATATGGGACAGGGGACGGGAAACACCATATATTTT
TRBV29-1	-	-	TRBJ1-5	CSVRDNINQPQHF	TGCAGCGTAAGGGACAATATCAATCAGCCCCAGCATTTT
TRBV6-6	TRBD1	-	TRBJ1-4	CASSPGTGEFNEKLFF	TGTGCCAGCAGCCCCGGGACAGGGGAGTTTAATGAAAAACTGTTTTTT
TRBV28	-	-	TRBJ2-6	CASSTWIVGANVLTF	TGTGCCAGCAGCACCTGGATCGTTGGGGCCAACGTCCTGACTTTC
TRBV19	TRBD2	once	TRBJ2-5	CASNGGLAEETQYF	TGTGCCAGTAACGGAGGACTAGCGGAAGAGACCCAGTACTTC
TRBV28	-	once	TRBJ1-3	CASSLLGGTAGNTIYF	TGTGCTAGCAGTTTATTGGGCGGGACGGCTGGAAACACCATATATTTT
TRBV7-8	-	-	TRBJ2-7	CASSLAGHYEQYF	TGTGCCAGCAGCTTAGCGGGCCACTACGAGCAGTACTTC
TRBV7-2	-	-	TRBJ1-1	CASSLARGTEAFF	TGTGCCAGCAGCTTAGCTAGGGGCACTGAAGCTTTCTTT
TRBV7-6	-	few	TRBJ2-3	CASSSRDSTDTQYF	TGTGCCAGCAGCTCAAGGGATAGCACAGATACGCAGTATTTT
TRBV19	-	few	TRBJ2-7	CASSPGDGNSYEQYF	TGTGCCAGTAGTCCAGGGGACGGAAACTCCTACGAGCAGTACTTC
TRBV9	TRBD2	once	TRBJ2-7	CASSVGGGPRLGGEQYF	TGTGCCAGCAGCGTAGGGGGGGGACCCAGGCTGGGGGGCGAGCAGTACTTC
TRBV10-1	TRBD2	-	TRBJ2-3	CASSENIPGLGSDTQYF	TGCGCCAGCAGCGAAAATATACCGGGACTAGGGAGCGATACGCAGTATTTT
TRBV2	TRBD2	-	TRBJ2-7	CASSVPTSGRDEQYF	TGTGCCAGCAGTGTCCCGACTAGCGGGAGGGACGAGCAGTACTTC
TRBV19	-	-	TRBJ1-5	CASSVEAGGEGYQPQHF	TGTGCCAGTAGTGTCGAGGCGGGGGGAGAAGGGTATCAGCCCCAGCATTTT
TRBV5-1	-	-	TRBJ1-1	CASSSMGALSEAFF	TGCGCCAGCAGCTCAATGGGGGCGCTTAGTGAAGCTTTCTTT
TRBV12-5	-	-	TRBJ1-3	CASGQDLGNTIYF	TGTGCTAGTGGTCAAGATTTGGGAAACACCATATATTTT
TRBV11-2	-	-	TRBJ1-1	CASSLVLGDTEAFF	TGTGCCAGCAGCTTAGTCCTTGGAGACACTGAAGCTTTCTTT
TRBV7-2	-	once	TRBJ2-4	CASSSRGRVGKNIQYF	TGTGCCAGCAGCTCGCGGGGGCGGGTCGGTAAAAACATTCAGTACTTC
TRBV6-1	-	-	TRBJ1-2	CASSEARMSTPRAGYTF	TGTGCCAGCAGTGAAGCGCGAATGTCTACACCAAGGGCTGGCTACACCTTC
TRBV12-2	-	-	TRBJ2-7	CASRLGPWARGRYEQYF	TGTGCAAGTCGCTTAGGCCCTTGGGCCAGGGGAAGATACGAGCAGTACTTC
TRBV5-1	TRBD2	-	TRBJ2-5	CASSPSGLGGGETQYF	TGCGCCAGCAGCCCTTCGGGACTAGGAGGAGGAGAGACCCAGTACTTC
TRBV30	TRBD1	-	TRBJ1-4	CAWSPGQYEKLFF	TGTGCCTGGTCCCCGGGACAGTACGAAAAACTGTTTTTT
TRBV10-2	-	-	TRBJ2-1	CASSPSTRYNEQFF	TGCGCCAGCAGTCCGTCTACTAGATACAATGAGCAGTTCTTC
TRBV10-3	TRBD2	-	TRBJ2-7	CAISGSGSSYEQYF	TGTGCCATCAGTGGTAGCGGGAGCTCCTACGAGCAGTACTTC
TRBV28	TRBD2	once	TRBJ2-3	CASTAGGGRGGTDTQYF	TGTGCCAGCACCGCCGGCGGCGGGAGAGGAGGCACAGATACGCAGTATTTT
TRBV7-6	-	-	TRBJ2-7	CASSPIYSEPYEQYF	TGTGCCAGCAGCCCCATCTACAGCGAACCCTACGAGCAGTACTTC
TRBV4-1	TRBD1	-	TRBJ1-5	CASSQWTGDNQPQHF	TGCGCCAGCAGCCAATGGACAGGGGACAATCAGCCCCAGCATTTT
TRBV7-9	-	-	TRBJ2-2	CASSSRAEGELFF	TGTGCCAGCAGCAGCCGGGCAGAGGGGGAGCTGTTTTTT
TRBV4-1	-	-	TRBJ1-2	CASSRDWDTNYGYTF	TGCGCCAGCAGCCGGGATTGGGATACTAACTATGGCTACACCTTC
TRBV2	-	-	TRBJ1-1	CASRQGPEAFF	TGTGCCAGCAGACAGGGCCCTGAAGCTTTCTTT
TRBV30	TRBD2	-	TRBJ2-3	CAWKKQREVDTQYF	TGTGCCTGGAAGAAACAGCGGGAGGTAGATACGCAGTATTTT
TRBV11-2	-	few	TRBJ1-1	CASKDRMNTEAFF	TGTGCCAGCAAGGACCGAATGAACACTGAAGCTTTCTTT
TRBV11-2	-	-	TRBJ1-4	CASSSSRETNEKLFF	TGTGCCAGCAGCTCTTCCCGGGAGACTAATGAAAAACTGTTTTTT
TRBV9	TRBD1	-	TRBJ2-1	CASAAGTVYNEQFF	TGTGCCAGCGCTGCCGGGACAGTCTACAATGAGCAGTTCTTC
TRBV18	-	-	TRBJ2-2	CASSLDRLKTGELFF	TGTGCCAGCTCATTGGATAGATTGAAAACCGGGGAGCTGTTTTTT
TRBV4-2	-	-	TRBJ1-2	CASSQDEGYTF	TGTGCCAGCAGCCAAGATGAGGGCTACACCTTC